The 5 T cell receptor beta chains in this list originate from one sample, sequenced in a study of cytomegalovirus exposure and HLA in healthy donors. The PCR had 60 Vbeta and 13 Jbeta primers. The repertoire was sequenced with immunoSEQ multiplex PCR; TCRdb's copy has only in-frame clones and lacks some. The data show tens of thousands of clones, around 78% seen once. Material for sequencing was PBMCs. The receptors come from a woman aged 40 to 50 in good health and CMV-seropositive.

The V and J genes are TRBV7-9 and TRBJ1-6; no clear D. Germline V lookup: CDR1 SEHNR, CDR2 FQNEAQ (reference sequence). The CDR3 consists of 14 residues. V was shortened by 1 base and J by 10 bases, with 11 bases between the two germline ends. The CDR3 DNA reads TGTGCCAGCAGCTTAGGTGGGAGTCGGTCACCCCTCCACTTT. This translates into CASSLGGSRSPLHF.

The chain joins TRBV12-5 to TRBJ2-7, with a weak D call TRBD2 (5 bases). The germline gives CDR1 LGHNT, CDR2 FRNRAP. The CDR3 contains 17 residues. Trimming took 1 base from V and 0 from J, leaving 16 bases between them. DNA for the CDR3: TGTGCTAGTGGTTTGGGAGGGCTCTCAGACGACTCCTACGAGCAGTACTTC. It specifies CASGLGGLSDDSYEQYF.

This sequence joins TRBV30 and TRBJ1-2; TRBD1 agrees at 9 bases. From germline, CDR1 is GTSNPN and CDR2 SVGIG (reference sequence). There are 11 residues in the CDR3. The CDR3 DNA follows: TGTGGCGACAGGGGGGACTATGGCTACACCTTC. It yields the protein CGDRGDYGYTF.

The genes are TRBV9 and TRBJ1-3; D is possibly TRBD1 (5 bases). Trimming removed 3 bases from V and 0 bases from J, with 10 bases in between. The CDR3 consists of 15 residues. Germline values: CDR1 SGDLS, CDR2 YYNGEE. The CDR3 DNA reads TGTGCCAGCAGCGAGGGAGGGGACTCTGGAAACACCATATATTTT. Residues: CASSEGGDSGNTIYF.

The rearrangement links TRBV5-1 to TRBJ1-2; 7 positions agree with TRBD1. J was trimmed by 0 bases and V by 3 bases; bases with no gene match: 5. The CDR3 length is 15 residues. Germline values: CDR1 SGHRS, CDR2 YFSETQ. The chain's CDR3 is CASSYGTASNYGYTF. CDR3 bases: TGCGCCAGCAGCTACGGGACAGCCTCTAACTATGGCTACACCTTC. Based on the CDR3 plus reference TRBV5-1 and TRBJ1-2, the full variable domain is KAGVTQTPRYLIKTRGQQVTLSCSPISGHRSVSWYQQTPGQGLQFLFEYFSETQRNKGNFPGRFSGRQFSNSRSEMNVSTLELGDSALYLCASSYGTASNYGYTFGSGTRLTVV.